These 18 T cell receptor beta chains originate from one sample sequenced in a study of shared clonotypes between healthy human individuals. Using immunoSEQ multiplex PCR, the repertoire was profiled, and TCRdb retains in-frame clones only, with some absent. The sample includes 2 million to 3 million clones, roughly nine tenths seen only once; the top ten take roughly 0.14%. The material sequenced was naive CD4+ T cells sorted from blood. The subset is: CD45RA+ positively selected. These receptor sequences come from a man aged 18 to 35 in good health.

V is TRBV25-1 and J is TRBJ2-7, with unresolved D. Germline lookup yields CDR1 MGHDK and CDR2 SYGVNS. V lost 3 bases, J lost 6 bases, and 9 bases lay in between. This CDR3 has 12 amino acids. This CDR3 is CASSDLGSEQYF. In DNA form, the CDR3 reads TGTGCCAGCAGTGATTTAGGTAGCGAGCAGTACTTC.

This rearrangement joins TRBV5-6 to TRBJ1-1; a weak D match, TRBD1 (5 bases). Trimming took off 3 bases at V and 6 bases at J, with 18 bases between the two ends. Germline V gene data show CDR1 as SGHDT and CDR2 as YYEEEE. The CDR3 is 15 residues long. CDR3 coding DNA: TGTGCCAGCAGCTACTGGGGCAGGCTCCCGTCTGAAGCTTTCTTT. It translates to CASSYWGRLPSEAFF.

As regards this clone: The same CDR3 is also encoded by other DNA sequences in this sample. The gene calls are TRBV6-6 and TRBJ1-4, with D hard to call. The CDR3 runs to 14 residues. Germline loops: CDR1 MNHNY, CDR2 SVGAGI (reference sequence). The V and J ends lost 0 bases and 3 bases respectively, with 5 bases between them. In DNA form, the CDR3 reads TGTGCCAGCAGTTACTCTCGGTCTAATGAAAAACTGTTTTTT. Its protein product is CASSYSRSNEKLFF.

The chain combines TRBV7-2 with TRBJ2-5, with 10 bases lining up with TRBD1. There are 14 residues in the CDR3. Germline V gene lookup returns CDR1 SGHTA and CDR2 FQGNSA. Unmatched junction bases numbered 3, after V lost 3 bases and J lost 5 bases. The CDR3 is CASSLTGGKETQYF. As DNA, the CDR3 is TGTGCCAGCAGCTTGACAGGGGGCAAGGAGACCCAGTACTTC.

This clone was picked up one time. This CDR3 is also generated by other DNA sequences in the sample. The rearrangement uses TRBV19 and TRBJ2-1, with TRBD1 matching over 8 bases. V trimming: 10 bases; J trimming: 0 bases; junction bases outside the gene matches: 5. Germline assignment: CDR1 LNHDA and CDR2 SQIVND (reference sequence). The CDR3 loop spans 14 amino acids. CDR3 coding DNA: TGTGCCACCAGGGGGCAGGGCTCCTACAATGAGCAGTTCTTC. As protein: CATRGQGSYNEQFF.

The chain employs TRBV5-1 and TRBJ1-3, with no clear D. The CDR3 totals 14 residues. V was shortened by 5 bases and J by 4 bases, with 13 bases between the two germline ends. From germline, CDR1 is SGHRS and CDR2 YFSETQ. This CDR3 reads CASRGSGQGNTIYF. The CDR3 nucleotides are TGCGCCAGCAGAGGCTCGGGTCAGGGAAACACCATATATTTT. Supplemented by reference TRBV5-1 and TRBJ1-3, the full variable domain reads KAGVTQTPRYLIKTRGQQVTLSCSPISGHRSVSWYQQTPGQGLQFLFEYFSETQRNKGNFPGRFSGRQFSNSRSEMNVSTLELGDSALYLCASRGSGQGNTIYFGEGSWLTVV.

This clone was counted a single time. V gene TRBV9 combines with J gene TRBJ1-4; TRBD1 aligns across 11 bases. Germline CDR1 is SGDLS and CDR2 is YYNGEE. V lost 2 bases and J lost 12; bases outside the gene matches: 9. CDR3 length: 15 amino acids. CDR3 region: CASSVWGTGGVELFF. The CDR3, as DNA: TGTGCCAGCAGCGTGTGGGGGACAGGGGGAGTTGAACTGTTTTTT.

Points on this clone: At the DNA level, this CDR3 is encoded by other sequences in the same sample as well. The V gene is TRBV18, the J gene TRBJ1-4; 11 nucleotides line up with TRBD1. Germline CDR1 reads KGHSH; CDR2 reads LQKENI. Trimming at V came to 2 bases and at J to 3 bases, leaving 2 bases not matched to a gene. The CDR3 spans 16 residues. CDR3 sequence reads: CASSPGQGAANEKLFF. As DNA, the CDR3 is TGTGCCAGCTCACCAGGACAGGGGGCAGCTAATGAAAAACTGTTTTTT.

Turning to this clone: This same CDR3 is encoded by further DNA sequences in the sample. The V and J genes are TRBV28 and TRBJ1-6; possible D gene TRBD1, 5 bases. This CDR3 region has 16 residues. V lost 1 base and J 0 bases, leaving 7 bases between the germline ends. Germline V lookup: CDR1 MDHEN, CDR2 SYDVKM. The CDR3 DNA is TGTGCCAGCAGTTTATCAGGGTCCTCCTATAATTCACCCCTCCACTTT. Its protein is CASSLSGSSYNSPLHF.

Notes on this clone: Distinct nucleotide sequences in the sample also encode this CDR3. The chain joins TRBV5-4 to TRBJ2-7, with 9 bases that match TRBD1. The CDR3 sequence is 14 residues long. Looked up from germline, CDR1 is SGHNT and CDR2 is YYREEE (reference sequence). The ends lost 0 bases at V and 3 bases at J; junction bases unmatched: 1. The CDR3 here is CASSLGQGVYEQYF. The CDR3 DNA sequence: TGTGCCAGCAGCTTGGGACAGGGGGTCTACGAGCAGTACTTC.

The chain combines TRBV2 with TRBJ2-7; 7 bases fit TRBD1. The CDR3 is 12 residues long. V lost 8 bases and J lost 2; bases outside the gene matches: 3. The V gene's germline CDR1 is SNHLY and CDR2 FYNNEI. The CDR3 region has the DNA TGTGCCAGCTACGACAGGGCCTACGAGCAGTACTTC. This sequence encodes CASYDRAYEQYF. Full variable domain (missing parts from reference TRBV2 and TRBJ2-7): EPEVTQTPSHQVTQMGQEVILRCVPISNHLYFYWYRQILGQKVEFLVSFYNNEISEKSEIFDDQFSVERPDGSNFTLKIRSTKLEDSAMYFCASYDRAYEQYFGPGTRLTVT.

Points on this clone: Other nucleotide sequences in the sample specify the same CDR3. The chain recombines TRBV6-6 with TRBJ2-5, with no clear D. With 4 bases removed from V and 5 bases from J, the gap between germline ends came to 5 bases. Germline V gives CDR1 MNHNY, CDR2 SVGAGI (reference sequence). This CDR3 comprises 11 residues. The CDR3 is CASSWGETQYF. Written as DNA, the CDR3 is TGTGCCAGCAGTTGGGGTGAGACCCAGTACTTC.

This chain links TRBV10-3 with TRBJ2-2, with TRBD2 as a possible D gene (5 bases). In germline, CDR1 is ENHRY, CDR2 SYGVKD. The CDR3 is 15 amino acids. Trimming left V 7 bases short and J 1 base short, with 13 bases between. The CDR3 here is CAIKSIGLNTGELFF. The CDR3 nucleotides read TGTGCCATCAAATCGATAGGACTGAACACCGGGGAGCTGTTTTTT.

In its sample, this clone was seen a few times. This sequence joins TRBV4-1 and TRBJ2-7, with D possibly TRBD2 on 5 matching bases. V lost 4 bases, J lost 1 base, and 14 bases lay in between. Germline CDR1 and CDR2: MGHRA and YSYEKL. The CDR3 contains 15 residues. CDR3 sequence reads: CASSPAGLISYEQYF. The CDR3 nucleotides read TGCGCCAGCAGCCCCGCCGGACTCATATCCTACGAGCAGTACTTC.

J is TRBJ1-5 and V is TRBV11-2; D is unclear. This CDR3 region has 13 residues. Trimming removed 1 base from V and 4 bases from J, with 5 bases in between. CDR1 and CDR2 (germline): SGHAT, FQNNGV. In DNA, the CDR3 is TGTGCCAGCAGCTTAGCCAGAAATCAGCCCCAGCATTTT. Translation gives CASSLARNQPQHF.

The chain links TRBV9 to TRBJ1-6; TRBD1 aligns across 9 bases. CDR3 length equals 15 residues. Trimming removed 1 base from V and 9 bases from J; junction bases left unmatched: 5. CDR1 is SGDLS and CDR2 is YYNGEE in the germline V gene. CDR3 nucleotide sequence: TGTGCCAGCAGCGTACGGGACAGGGACTCTTCACCCCTCCACTTT. It specifies CASSVRDRDSSPLHF.

The V and J genes are TRBV6-1 and TRBJ2-7, with D tentatively TRBD2 (6 bases). V was trimmed by 6 bases and J by 3 bases, leaving 15 bases between them. Per germline, CDR1 MNHNS and CDR2 SASEGT. CDR3 size: 14 residues. Written as DNA, the CDR3 is TGTGCCAGCAGGCCCCTCGGGGGAAGCTACGAGCAGTACTTC. It yields the protein CASRPLGGSYEQYF.

The genes are TRBV29-1 and TRBJ1-5; D not resolved. CDR1 and CDR2 (germline): SQVTM, ANQGSEA. The CDR3 spans 12 residues. Trimming took 0 bases from V and 9 from J, leaving 9 bases between them. Written as DNA, the CDR3 is TGCAGCGTTGAAGACCCGGGTCGGCCCCAGCATTTT. This codes for CSVEDPGRPQHF.